These 4 T cell receptor beta chains were sequenced from one sample in a study of T cell repertoires and HLA-DP antigens. Their cognate antigens are unknown. The table came from immunoSEQ multiplex PCR; TCRdb's copy has only in-frame clones and leaves some out. The table includes approximately 110,000 clones, over 90% detected once. Material for sequencing was CD4+ T cells from PBMCs. The receptor set was obtained from a woman between 18 and 29 years old in good health and CMV-seronegative.

CDR3 DNA sequence: TGCGCCAGCAACAGGGAGGGTGACACTGAAGCTTTCTTT. Residues: CASNREGDTEAFF. The rearrangement joins TRBV5-1 to TRBJ1-1; TRBD1 might be the D (6 bases). Germline V gives CDR1 SGHRS, CDR2 YFSETQ. V lost 6 bases to trimming and J lost 3 bases, with 12 bases between them. This CDR3 comprises 13 residues.

The genes are TRBV6-5 and TRBJ2-5, with 8 bases lining up with TRBD2. The CDR3 consists of 15 residues. Losses at the gene ends were 4 bases for V and 2 bases for J; bases not matched to a gene: 6. Germline CDR1 and CDR2: MNHEY and SVGAGI. The CDR3 DNA sequence: TGTGCCAGCAGTTTCGCCGGGACTAGTCAAGAGACCCAGTACTTC. Residues: CASSFAGTSQETQYF.

The chain uses TRBV9 and TRBJ2-3; D is unresolved. Trimming took 1 base from V and 2 from J, leaving 8 bases between them. Germline V gene data show CDR1 as SGDLS and CDR2 as YYNGEE. The CDR3 totals 14 residues. CDR3 bases: TGTGCCAGCAGCGTATCCCCCCTCACAGATACGCAGTATTTT. Protein sequence: CASSVSPLTDTQYF.

The V call is TRBV19, the J call TRBJ2-7; 7 bases agree with TRBD2. The ends lost 5 bases at V and 0 bases at J; junction bases unmatched: 10. Germline CDR1 is LNHDA and CDR2 is SQIVND (reference sequence). The CDR3 sequence is 16 residues long. Here the CDR3 reads CASSAVFGGSSYEQYF. As DNA, the CDR3 is TGTGCCAGTAGTGCTGTTTTTGGCGGGAGCTCCTACGAGCAGTACTTC.